The clone carrying this T cell receptor beta chain was seen a handful of times. The sample is drawn from a study of cytomegalovirus exposure and HLA in healthy donors. Losses at the gene ends were 4 bases for V and 9 bases for J; bases not matched to a gene: 13. The CDR3 covers 16 residues. From germline, CDR1 is SGHTS and CDR2 YDEGEE. Donors consisted of healthy bone marrow donors. Primers for the PCR totalled 60 Vbeta and 13 Jbeta. Authors' processing steps: The authors later counted roughly 77 million unique TCR beta chains, 9.5 million to 11 million of them shared. Clones were sequenced by immunoSEQ multiplex PCR, and TCRdb holds only the in-frame ones, with some missing. V and J calls and clone size come straight from that table; D and trimming were deduced from the DNA. The sample has over 80,000 clones, under 85% seen once; the top ten hold under 3%.

Source material: PBMCs. V gene TRBV5-8 combines with J gene TRBJ2-7, with 13 bases fitting TRBD2. The source is a female donor in good health and CMV-seropositive. The CDR3 DNA follows: TGTGCCAGCAGCGCTGGACTAGCGGGAGCAGTTGACGGGCAGTACTTC. It is translated as CASSAGLAGAVDGQYF.